The 22 T cell receptor beta chains below all came from one sample that was sequenced in a study of long-term antiretroviral therapy in people with HIV. Version v3.0 of the immunoSEQ assay ran at survey level. The table came from immunoSEQ multiplex PCR; TCRdb's copy has only in-frame clones and leaves some out. This table has under 20,000 clones, roughly 80% appearing once. The sample in question was unsorted PBMCs, obtained 2.3 years after starting antiretroviral therapy. The receptor source for this set is a woman aged 35 to 49 with HIV.

This clone was seen only once. The V and J genes are TRBV6-5 and TRBJ1-3; no firm D call. The germline CDR1 and CDR2 sequences are MNHEY and SVGAGI. V dropped 6 bases and J dropped 4 bases, with 10 bases sitting between them. This CDR3 region has 13 residues. The CDR3 is CASRVPMGNTIYF. As DNA, the CDR3 is TGTGCCAGCAGGGTACCGATGGGAAACACCATATATTTT.

The gene calls are TRBV5-6 and TRBJ1-1; tentative D call: TRBD1 (5 bases). The V end lost 1 base, the J end lost 8 bases, and 9 bases lay between the germline ends. The CDR3 runs 12 residues. Looked up from germline, CDR1 is SGHDT and CDR2 is YYEEEE. This CDR3 is CASSLIGTEAFF. CDR3 DNA sequence: TGTGCCAGCAGCTTGATTGGGACGGAAGCTTTCTTT.

The V and J genes are TRBV19 and TRBJ1-1, with TRBD1 identical over 9 bases. Trimming cost V 4 bases and J 1 base; bases outside gene matches: 1. The CDR3 length is 14 residues. Germline values: CDR1 LNHDA, CDR2 SQIVND (reference sequence). The CDR3 protein is CASSKDRGNTEAFF. In DNA form, the CDR3 reads TGTGCCAGTAGTAAGGACAGGGGGAACACTGAAGCTTTCTTT.

DNA of the CDR3: TGTGCCAGTAGTATAGGGGGGGTTGGGCGCAATCAGCCCCAGCATTTT. This translates into CASSIGGVGRNQPQHF. V and J are TRBV19 and TRBJ1-5, with D possibly being TRBD1 (5 bases). Germline CDR1 and CDR2: LNHDA and SQIVND (reference sequence). Trimming left V 1 base short and J 2 bases short, with 12 bases between. This CDR3 has 16 residues.

The chain uses TRBV27 and TRBJ2-1; 9 bases map to TRBD2. V was clipped by 5 bases and J by 4 bases; unmatched bases: 6. The V gene's germline CDR1 is MNHEY and CDR2 SMNVEV (reference sequence). This CDR3 region has 15 residues. Here the CDR3 reads CASSISGGHYNEQFF. The DNA for the CDR3 is TGTGCCAGCAGTATAAGCGGGGGGCATTACAATGAGCAGTTCTTC.

This clone showed up just a few times. The chain joins TRBV7-2 to TRBJ1-5; no definite D call. CDR3 length: 15 residues. With 5 bases removed from V and 4 bases from J, the gap between germline ends came to 15 bases. Germline CDR1 SGHTA, CDR2 FQGNSA. CDR3 DNA sequence: TGTGCCAGCAGCCCGATGCGGGGAGGAAATCAGCCCCAGCATTTT. This encodes CASSPMRGGNQPQHF.

This chain uses TRBV5-8 with TRBJ1-2; D not resolved. The CDR3 is 11 residues long. CDR1 is SGHTS and CDR2 is YDEGEE in the germline V gene. V was pared by 9 bases and J by 13 bases, with 19 bases between. This chain's CDR3 is CATDTFPAGTF. In nucleotides, the CDR3 is TGTGCCACCGACACCTTTCCTGCTGGCACCTTC.

The chain recombines TRBV5-1 with TRBJ2-3; D possibly corresponds to TRBD2 (6 bases). Trimming took off 4 bases at V and 1 base at J, with 25 bases between the two ends. Per the germline V gene, CDR1 is SGHRS and CDR2 is YFSETQ. The CDR3 runs to 19 residues. The CDR3 DNA follows: TGCGCCAGCAGCCAGAGGACGCGGGGATGGCCGATAGGCACAGATACGCAGTATTTT. Residues: CASSQRTRGWPIGTDTQYF.

V is TRBV9 and J is TRBJ2-1; D assignment may be TRBD1 or TRBD2 (5 bases each). V lost 0 bases and J lost 3, with 10 bases in between. The CDR3 runs 15 residues. Germline CDR1 SGDLS, CDR2 YYNGEE. The DNA for the CDR3 is TGTGCCAGCAGCGTAGATGGGACCTACTACAATGAGCAGTTCTTC. Translation: CASSVDGTYYNEQFF.

CDR3 residues: CASSLAGGMNTEAFF. Written as DNA, the CDR3 is TGTGCCAGCAGCTTAGCAGGAGGGATGAACACTGAAGCTTTCTTT. The chain carries TRBV9 and TRBJ1-1; D not certain. Germline values: CDR1 SGDLS, CDR2 YYNGEE. The CDR3 is made up of 15 amino acids. The V end was cut by 4 bases, the J end by 0 bases, with 13 bases between.

The V call is TRBV4-2, the J call TRBJ2-3, with a tentative D call TRBD2 (5 bases). Between the trimmed V and J ends, which lost 1 base and 1 base, there was a span of 12 bases. The CDR3 consists of 16 residues. Germline CDR1 LGHNA, CDR2 YNFKEQ. The CDR3 spells CASSQVGVAGTDTQYF. The CDR3 DNA is TGTGCCAGCAGCCAAGTCGGGGTGGCTGGCACAGATACGCAGTATTTT.

The rearrangement joins TRBV5-1 to TRBJ2-3; TRBD2 aligns across 10 bases. V trimming: 5 bases; J trimming: 6 bases; junction bases outside the gene matches: 6. The CDR3 is 14 amino acids. Germline CDR1 and CDR2: SGHRS and YFSETQ. The CDR3 loop is CASSLAGGLDTQYF. DNA of the CDR3: TGCGCCAGCAGTTTAGCGGGGGGATTGGATACGCAGTATTTT.

By sample share, this clone is medium-sized (0.01 to 0.1%). The chain recombines TRBV5-5 with TRBJ2-7; no clear D. Trimming removed 0 bases from V and 5 bases from J, with 15 bases in between. The CDR3 loop spans 15 amino acids. Per germline, CDR1 SGHKS and CDR2 YYEKEE (reference sequence). The CDR3 DNA is TGTGCCAGCAGCTTGGGCGGCGATCCCTCGCACGAGCAGTACTTC. Amino acids: CASSLGGDPSHEQYF.

The V and J genes are TRBV7-2 and TRBJ1-1; TRBD1 aligns across 11 bases. J lost 4 bases, V lost 5 bases, and 6 bases had no gene match. CDR1 and CDR2 (germline): SGHTA, FQGNSA. The CDR3 runs to 15 residues. CDR3 loop: CASSTGQGAGTEAFF. CDR3 nucleotide sequence: TGTGCCAGCAGCACCGGACAGGGGGCCGGCACTGAAGCTTTCTTT.

This clone was recorded a few times. The chain joins TRBV6-5 to TRBJ2-7; 7 bases match TRBD1. V lost 0 bases to trimming and J lost 2 bases; unmatched junction nucleotides: 4. The CDR3 covers 15 residues. Germline V gives CDR1 MNHEY, CDR2 SVGAGI. The CDR3 DNA is TGTGCCAGCAGTTACTCCCCGGGACAGCCCTACGAGCAGTACTTC. It is translated as CASSYSPGQPYEQYF.

This chain joins TRBV29-1 and TRBJ2-1; D gene uncertain. Germline V CDR1 and CDR2: SQVTM, ANQGSEA. Trimming took off 7 bases at V and 3 bases at J, with 19 bases between the two ends. There are 15 residues in the CDR3. CDR3 coding DNA: TGCAGCGCCTTCATGACCGACAAGAACTACAATGAGCAGTTCTTC. The encoded protein is CSAFMTDKNYNEQFF.

Only a few counts were recorded for this clone. The chain combines TRBV11-3 with TRBJ1-6; perhaps TRBD1 as D (5 bases). This CDR3 contains 12 residues. The germline V gene has CDR1 SGHNT and CDR2 YENEEA. Trimming shortened V by 5 bases and J by 10 bases, and 9 bases separated the two germline ends. CDR3 sequence reads: CASSVGGSPLHF. CDR3 bases: TGTGCCAGCAGCGTGGGGGGATCACCCCTCCACTTT. The full variable domain, with the rest looked up from reference TRBV11-3 and TRBJ1-6, is EAGVVQSPRYKIIEKKQPVAFWCNPISGHNTLYWYLQNLGQGPELLIRYENEEAVDDSQLPKDRFSAERLKGVDSTLKIQPAELGDSAVYLCASSVGGSPLHFGNGTRLTVT.

The genes are TRBV15 and TRBJ2-1; D call uncertain. The CDR3 covers 16 residues. The V gene lost 0 bases and the J gene lost 7 bases, with 16 bases spanning the gap. CDR1 is LNHNV, CDR2 YYDKDF, per germline (reference sequence). The CDR3 region is CATSREVDLVINEQFF. The DNA of the CDR3 is TGTGCCACCAGCAGAGAGGTAGATCTCGTTATAAATGAGCAGTTCTTC.

The chain carries TRBV5-1 and TRBJ2-7; possible D gene TRBD2, 5 bases. Germline values: CDR1 SGHRS, CDR2 YFSETQ. V was trimmed by 6 bases and J by 4 bases, leaving 8 bases between them. The CDR3 is made up of 11 amino acids. The CDR3 region is CASKREYEQYF. The DNA for the CDR3 is TGCGCCAGCAAGAGGGAATACGAGCAGTACTTC.

As DNA, the CDR3 is TGCGCCAGCAGCCAAGATTTCCAGGGGGGGATCGAGCAGTACTTC. As protein: CASSQDFQGGIEQYF. V usage is TRBV4-3 and J usage is TRBJ2-7; D tentatively reads TRBD1 or TRBD2 (7 bases each). CDR1 is LGHNA and CDR2 is YSLEER in the germline V gene. CDR3 length: 15 amino acids. Trimming stripped 0 bases from V and 6 bases from J, with 15 bases between.

The CDR3, as DNA: TGTGCCAGTAGTAAGACACTTAGCAATCAGCCCCAGCATTTT. Protein: CASSKTLSNQPQHF. The J gene is TRBJ1-5, the V gene TRBV19; D uncertain. Germline V gene sequence: CDR1 LNHDA, CDR2 SQIVND (reference sequence). The CDR3 contains 14 residues. Trimming took off 4 bases at V and 0 bases at J, with 7 bases between the two ends.

V gene TRBV10-2 combines with J gene TRBJ2-7; TRBD2 matches at 7 bases. J was trimmed by 2 bases and V by 6 bases; bases with no gene match: 10. The CDR3 runs 15 residues. Germline V gene sequence: CDR1 WSHSY, CDR2 SAAADI. This chain's CDR3 is CASRGGEETPYEQYF. The DNA of the CDR3 is TGCGCCAGCAGGGGGGGGGAGGAGACCCCCTACGAGCAGTACTTC.